This TCR beta chain was recovered during a study of T cells in Graves' hyperthyroidism and ophthalmopathy. Whole-study context: At the time of initial diagnosis and before any treatment, peripheral blood was collected.

The source material, RNA transcripts, was used to amplify TCR beta CDR3 regions. First-round RT-PCR with HTBI primers amplified the TCR CDR3 region. From the multiplex PCR reads, TCRdb called clonotypes with MiXCR, one entry per CDR3 protein. The table includes fewer than 200,000 distinct CDR3 sequences, 8% to 9.5% detected once. Diagnoses were established using clinical symptoms, serum thyroxine and TRAb, thyroid ultrasound and orbital computed tomography. The blood sample predates any ophthalmopathy symptoms, coming from first hyperthyroidism diagnosis. This clonotype was seen at least ten times. As yet, its antigen is unknown. The CDR3 sequence is 16 residues long. The germline gives CDR1 MDHEN, CDR2 SYDVKM. Between the trimmed V and J ends, which lost 5 bases and 2 bases, there was a span of 16 bases. Points from the study as a whole: Ophthalmopathy got predicted by the model a median about six months before its onset.

Sequenced: blood. The V gene is TRBV28, the J gene TRBJ1-3; D perhaps matches TRBD1 (6 bases). The TCR comes from a woman aged 18-29 years with Graves' hyperthyroidism that later progressed to Graves' ophthalmopathy. As DNA, the CDR3 is TGTGCCAGCAGTGCGTTCGGGGGGGGCGCTGGAAACACCATATATTTT. Residues: CASSAFGGGAGNTIYF. The full variable domain, rest sourced from reference TRBV28 and TRBJ1-3, is DVKVTQSSRYLVKRTGEKVFLECVQDMDHENMFWYRQDPGLGLRLIYFSYDVKMKEKGDIPEGYSVSREKKERFSLILESASTNQTSMYLCASSAFGGGAGNTIYFGEGSWLTVV.